This TCR beta chain is drawn from a study of technical replicates of blood from a handful of donors (dated by TCRdb to about 2017). Of note for this clone: The antigen this receptor binds is unknown. No much larger clonotype is one base removed from it; base qualities were not supplied.

The method behind the library was the immunoSEQ multiplex PCR assay. Drawn from immuneACCESS, this table holds only the in-frame rearrangements with V and J called that TCRdb kept. Clones are partly lost; checked studies trace under half to an unresolved V gene and leave the rest unexplained. Present in this sample are tens of thousands of clones, roughly 93% of which were seen just once. The ten largest clones represent 0.24% of the sample. The CDR1 and CDR2 encoded by the germline V gene are ENHRY and SYGVKD. The CDR3 goes from the cysteine to the phenylalanine over 13 residues. Only the CDR3 part of the read is kept: 39 bases, read in frame from the first base. V lost 6 bases and J lost 1 base; the stretch between them is 9 bases long.

The sample comprised T cells isolated from PBMCs. This clonotype originated in a human donor in good health. The chain was built from TRBV10-3 and TRBJ1-1; TRBD1 could be the D gene, as 5 bases match. The CDR3 loop reads CAIRLQANTEAFF. Here is the DNA: TGTGCCATCAGGTTACAGGCGAACACTGAAGCTTTCTTT.